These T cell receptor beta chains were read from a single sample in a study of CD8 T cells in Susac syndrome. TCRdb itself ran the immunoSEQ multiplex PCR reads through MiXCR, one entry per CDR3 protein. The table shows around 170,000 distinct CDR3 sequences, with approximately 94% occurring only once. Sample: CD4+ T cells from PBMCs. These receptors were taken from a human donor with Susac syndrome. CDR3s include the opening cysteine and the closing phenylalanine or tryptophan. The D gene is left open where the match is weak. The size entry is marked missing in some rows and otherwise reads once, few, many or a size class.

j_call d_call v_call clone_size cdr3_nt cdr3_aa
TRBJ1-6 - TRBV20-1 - TGCAGTGCGAGGGGTAATCCTAGCTCCTATAATTCACCCCTCCACTTT CSARGNPSSYNSPLHF
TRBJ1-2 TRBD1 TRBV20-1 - TGCAGTGCTCCGAAGGACAGGGGCAGCGGCTACACCTTC CSAPKDRGSGYTF
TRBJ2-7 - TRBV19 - TGTGCCAGTAGTGATCATCCCAGCTCCTACGAGCAGTACTTC CASSDHPSSYEQYF
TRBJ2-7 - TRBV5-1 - TGCGCCAGCAGCTTGGAAGGTCTGGACAGCCCCTACGAGCAGTACTTC CASSLEGLDSPYEQYF
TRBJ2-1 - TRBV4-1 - TGCGCCAGCAGCCATCCCAATCTAGTCCCGCCTGAGCAGTTCTTC CASSHPNLVPPEQFF
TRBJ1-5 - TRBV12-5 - TGTGCTAGTGGTTTGGTAAAGAATCAGCCCCAGCATTTT CASGLVKNQPQHF
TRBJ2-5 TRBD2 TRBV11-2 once TGTGCCAGCAGCTTAACGGGGGGGATTTTGGAGACCCAGTACTTC CASSLTGGILETQYF
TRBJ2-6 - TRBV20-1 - TGCAGTGCGCCCCAACAGGGAACTGGGGCCAACGTCCTGACTTTC CSAPQQGTGANVLTF
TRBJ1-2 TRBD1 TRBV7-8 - TGTGCCAGCAGCACCCGGGACAGGGTTTATGGCTACACCTTC CASSTRDRVYGYTF
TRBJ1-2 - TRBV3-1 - TGTGCCAGCAGCCAAGGCGTCCGCTATGGCTACACCTTC CASSQGVRYGYTF
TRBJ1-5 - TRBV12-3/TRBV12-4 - TGTGCCAGCAGGCCGACCGGACAACAGCCCCAGCATTTT CASRPTGQQPQHF
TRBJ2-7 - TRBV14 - TGTGCCAGCAGGAGACAGGAAATGAGCGAGCAGTACTTC CASRRQEMSEQYF
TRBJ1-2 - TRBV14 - TGTGCCAGCAGCCAAGACCTAGGCGCCGCCGGTGGCTACACCTTC CASSQDLGAAGGYTF
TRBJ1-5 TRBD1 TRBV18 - TGTGCCAGCTCCGGACAGGGGGATCAGCCCCAGCATTTT CASSGQGDQPQHF
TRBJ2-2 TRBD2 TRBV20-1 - TGCAGTGCTAGCCCCTCGGGACTAGCCCACACCGGGGAGCTGTTTTTT CSASPSGLAHTGELFF
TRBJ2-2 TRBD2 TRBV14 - TGTGCCAGCAGGGGAGGGGTGAACACCGGGGAGCTGTTTTTT CASRGGVNTGELFF
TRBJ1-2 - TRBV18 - TGTGCCAGCTCACCACCAGAGAGAGTAGGCTACACCTTC CASSPPERVGYTF
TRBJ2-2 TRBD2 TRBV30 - TGTGCCTGGAGGGTAGCGGGGGCTACCGGGGAGCTGTTTTTT CAWRVAGATGELFF
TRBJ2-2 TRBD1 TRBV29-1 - TGCAGCGTGGACCGGACAGGGTCCGGGGAGCTGTTTTTT CSVDRTGSGELFF
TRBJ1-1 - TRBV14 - TGTGCCAGCAGCCGCTCTATGAACACTGAAGCTTTCTTT CASSRSMNTEAFF
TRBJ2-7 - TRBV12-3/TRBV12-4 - TGTGCCAGCAGTTTATGGACCTACGAGCAGTACTTC CASSLWTYEQYF
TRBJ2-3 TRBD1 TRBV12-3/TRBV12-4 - TGTGCCAGCAGATCAGGGGGAACGGGGGATACGCAGTATTTT CASRSGGTGDTQYF
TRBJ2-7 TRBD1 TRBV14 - TGTGCCAGCAGCCAAGATTTGACAGGGCCCAAGTCATACGAGCAGTACTTC CASSQDLTGPKSYEQYF
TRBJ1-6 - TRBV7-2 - TGTGCCAGCAGCTTTTCCGGGACTAATTCACCCCTCCACTTT CASSFSGTNSPLHF
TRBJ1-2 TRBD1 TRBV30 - TGTGCCTGGAGTGGCTCTGGACAGGGTGGAGGCTACACCTTC CAWSGSGQGGGYTF
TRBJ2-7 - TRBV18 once TGTGCCAGCTCCCCGGGCCCAGCTGCCGAAGGGGCCTTC CASSPGPAAEGAF
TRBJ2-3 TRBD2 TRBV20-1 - TGCAGTGCTACCGGACTAGGGAGCACAGATACGCAGTATTTT CSATGLGSTDTQYF
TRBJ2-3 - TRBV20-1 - TGCAGTGCTAGTCCTAATCCCCCTCCCCCGGGGGGCCAGTATTTT CSASPNPPPPGGQYF
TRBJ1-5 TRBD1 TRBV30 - TGTGCCTGGAGTGACGGACAGGGGATGATTCAGCCCCAGCATTTT CAWSDGQGMIQPQHF
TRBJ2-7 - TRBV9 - TGTGCCAGCAGCGTAGGCTGGGGGTACGCCTACGAGCAGTACTTC CASSVGWGYAYEQYF
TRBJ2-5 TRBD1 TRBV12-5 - TGTGCTAGCGGTCCGGGGACAGGGGGAGGGGAGACCCAGTACTTC CASGPGTGGGETQYF
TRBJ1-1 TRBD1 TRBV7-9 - TGTGCCAGCAGCTCCCGGGACAGATTGAACACTGAAGCTTTCTTT CASSSRDRLNTEAFF
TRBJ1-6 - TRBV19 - TGTGCCAGTAAGGAGGTCGATAATTCACCCCTCCACTTT CASKEVDNSPLHF
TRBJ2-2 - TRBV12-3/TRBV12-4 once TGTGCCAGCAGCACCGGGGGGCGGAACACCGGGGAGCTGTTTTTT CASSTGGRNTGELFF
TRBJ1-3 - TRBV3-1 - TGTGCCAGCAGCCAAGATCTAGGGTCTGGAAACACCATATATTTT CASSQDLGSGNTIYF
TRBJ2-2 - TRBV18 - TGTGCCAGCTCACCACCAATGGTGACAGGAAACACCGGGGAGCTGTTTTTT CASSPPMVTGNTGELFF
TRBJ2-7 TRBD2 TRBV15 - TGTGCCACCAGCAGAGCCCTGACTAGCGGCAGGACCTACGAGCAGTACTTC CATSRALTSGRTYEQYF
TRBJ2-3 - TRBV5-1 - TGCGCCAGCAGCTTGACCGGACACACAGATACGCAGTATTTT CASSLTGHTDTQYF
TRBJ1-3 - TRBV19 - TGTGCCAGTAGTGCGGCCACGGGACTCCTATTCTCTGGAAACACCATATATTTT CASSAATGLLFSGNTIYF
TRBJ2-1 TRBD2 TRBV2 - TGTGCCAGCACCCTAGCGGGGGACTACAATGAGCAGTTCTTC CASTLAGDYNEQFF
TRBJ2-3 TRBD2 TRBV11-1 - TGTGCCAGCAGCACACCTTTGGGCACTAGCGGGGGTCAACGGGGAGATACGCAGTATTTT CASSTPLGTSGGQRGDTQYF
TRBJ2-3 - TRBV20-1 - TGCAGTGCTAGTCTGGGAAGCACAGATACGCAGTATTTT CSASLGSTDTQYF
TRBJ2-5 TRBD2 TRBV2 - TGTGCCAGCAGTGATGTCGCTTCCCTAGCGGGTGTAGAGACCCAGTACTTC CASSDVASLAGVETQYF
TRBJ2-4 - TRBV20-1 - TGCAGTGCTAGAACAGGACCAATTCAGTACTTC CSARTGPIQYF
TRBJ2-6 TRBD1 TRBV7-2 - TGTGCCAGCAGCTCCCAGGGGGCCTCTGGGGCCAACGTCCTGACTTTC CASSSQGASGANVLTF
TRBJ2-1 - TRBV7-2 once TGTGCCAGCACCTTAGGGGCCTACAATGAGCAGTTCTTC CASTLGAYNEQFF
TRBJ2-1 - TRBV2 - TGTGCCAGCACTAGGACTGAGCAGTTCTTC CASTRTEQFF
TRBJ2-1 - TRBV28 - TGTGCCAGCAGTTCGTTAGAGGGCTCCTACAATGAGCAGTTCTTC CASSSLEGSYNEQFF
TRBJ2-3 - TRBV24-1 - TGTGCCACCAGTGATCCAAAGGATACGCAGTATTTT CATSDPKDTQYF
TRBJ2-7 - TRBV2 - TGTGCCAGCAGGGTAGACCGCGAAACCTACGAGCAGTACTTC CASRVDRETYEQYF
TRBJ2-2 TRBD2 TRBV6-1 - TGTGCCAGCAGTGCTAGCAGCGGGGGGCCCGGCACCGGGGAGCTGTTTTTT CASSASSGGPGTGELFF
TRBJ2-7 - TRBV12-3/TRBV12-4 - TGTGCCAGCAGTTTGGGAGGGGGAGTGAGGGAGCAGTACTTC CASSLGGGVREQYF
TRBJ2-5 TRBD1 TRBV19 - TGTGCCAGTAGTATTTATTCGGGACAGGGGAGACAGACCCAGTACTTC CASSIYSGQGRQTQYF
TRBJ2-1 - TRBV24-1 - TGTGCCACCAGTGGACCGGCGGAGGACAGCACTTACAATGAGCAGTTCTTC CATSGPAEDSTYNEQFF
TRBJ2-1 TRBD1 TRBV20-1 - TGCAGTGCCCCTCAGACCGGGACAGACATTTACAATGAGCAGTTCTTC CSAPQTGTDIYNEQFF
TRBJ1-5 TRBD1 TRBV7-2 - TGTGCCAGCAGCTTAGCGTCGGCAGGGGGTAATCAGCCCCAGCATTTT CASSLASAGGNQPQHF
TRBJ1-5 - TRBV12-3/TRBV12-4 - TGTGCCAGCAGTTTTCAAGGCCAAAATCAGCCCCAGCATTTT CASSFQGQNQPQHF